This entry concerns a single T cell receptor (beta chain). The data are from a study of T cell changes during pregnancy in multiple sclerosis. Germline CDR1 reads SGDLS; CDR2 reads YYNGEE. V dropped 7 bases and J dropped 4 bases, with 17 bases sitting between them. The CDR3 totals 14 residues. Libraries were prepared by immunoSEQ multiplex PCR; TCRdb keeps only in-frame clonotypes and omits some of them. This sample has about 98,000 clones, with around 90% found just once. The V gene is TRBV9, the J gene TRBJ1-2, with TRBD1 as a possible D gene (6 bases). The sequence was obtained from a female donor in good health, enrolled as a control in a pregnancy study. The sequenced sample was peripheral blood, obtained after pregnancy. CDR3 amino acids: CASGRYGQLYGYTF. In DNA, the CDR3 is TGTGCCAGCGGGCGGTACGGACAGCTCTATGGCTACACCTTC.